This paragraph reports one T cell receptor (delta chain). The antigen remains unidentified. Relative to the germline gene, one junction end is altered; a read error may explain this. Purity of the sorted Vdelta1+ thymocytes ranged from 98% to 99.6%. These data come from a study of Vδ1+ human thymocytes. Overall study results and limits: Donors shared many TRG clonotypes but few TRD clonotypes. Approximately 20% of thymic delta-chain sequences were Vdelta2, with few Vdelta3, unlike blood Vdelta1+ controls. Thymic TRG and TRD repertoires appeared highly polyclonal, with Gaussian CDR3 length distributions.

The template was reverse-transcribed extracted RNA. The CDR3 regions were amplified by multiplex PCR from V-gene primers to a constant-region primer. TCRdb redid the clone calls on the multiplex PCR reads with CATT. The sample holds 80,000 or so delta-chain clones, 30% to 40% seen once. This CDR3 comprises 18 residues. Per germline, CDR1 TSWWSYY and CDR2 QGS. The sequenced sample consisted of Vdelta1+ gamma-delta thymocytes from the thymus. Subset described: FACS-sorted CD3+ TCRalphabeta- TCRVdelta1+ TCRVdelta2- thymocytes. This TCR was recovered from a boy less than two years old who had congenital heart surgery. The chain couples TRDV1 to TRDJ1, with 10 bases matching TRDD3. The CDR3 DNA sequence: TGTGCTCTTGGGGAACTAGATCCCGGGGGATACGGCACCGATAAGCTCATCTTT. This gives the protein CALGELDPGGYGTDKLIF.